This entry features one T cell receptor beta chain sequence. The sample comes from a study of beta chain features in type 1 diabetes. Naive, central memory, regulatory and stem cell-like memory cells within the CD4+ compartment were sorted using CD45RO/CCR7/CD25/CD127/CD95/CD27. cDNA synthesis used the whole RNA isolate, giving expressed TCRB sequences. Approximately 3.6 million reads, on average, came from each naive, central memory and regulatory T cell sample. Generated by immunoSEQ multiplex PCR, the TCRdb table keeps only in-frame clones and is missing some. The table shows around 240,000 clones, with around 68% occurring only once. Germline V gene data show CDR1 as SGHAT and CDR2 as FQNNGV. V was clipped by 8 bases and J by 4 bases, with 12 bases between them. CDR3 length: 12 residues.

The V call is TRBV11-2, the J call TRBJ2-7; D remains unclear. The source of this sequence is a man younger than 40 in good health. The sample comprised naive CD4+ T cells from blood. CDR3 bases: TGTGCCAGCGGCTCAACACTTTACGAGCAGTACTTC. Translation gives CASGSTLYEQYF.